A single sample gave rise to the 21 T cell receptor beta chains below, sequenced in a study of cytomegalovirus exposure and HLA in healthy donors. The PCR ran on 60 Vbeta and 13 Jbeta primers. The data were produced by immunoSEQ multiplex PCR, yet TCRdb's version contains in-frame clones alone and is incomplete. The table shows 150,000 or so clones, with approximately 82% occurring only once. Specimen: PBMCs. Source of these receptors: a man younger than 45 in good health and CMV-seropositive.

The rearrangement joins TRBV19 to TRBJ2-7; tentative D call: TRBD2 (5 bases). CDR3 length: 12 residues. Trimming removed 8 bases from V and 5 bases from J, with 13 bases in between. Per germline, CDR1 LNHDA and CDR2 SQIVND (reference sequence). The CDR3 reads CASGGRTDEQYF. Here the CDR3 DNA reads TGTGCCAGTGGTGGGAGAACGGACGAGCAGTACTTC.

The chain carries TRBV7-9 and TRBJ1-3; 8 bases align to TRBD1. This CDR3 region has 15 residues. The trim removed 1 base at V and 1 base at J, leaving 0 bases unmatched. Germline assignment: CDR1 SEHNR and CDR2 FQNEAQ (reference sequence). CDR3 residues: CASSLGQGSGNTIYF. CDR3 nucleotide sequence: TGTGCCAGCAGCTTAGGACAGGGGTCTGGAAACACCATATATTTT.

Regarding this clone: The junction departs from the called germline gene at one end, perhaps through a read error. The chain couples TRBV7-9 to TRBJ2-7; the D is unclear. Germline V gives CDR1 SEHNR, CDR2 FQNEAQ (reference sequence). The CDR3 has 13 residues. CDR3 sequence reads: CSSSSRRSYEQYF. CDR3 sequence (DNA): TGTTCCAGCAGCTCGCGCCGTTCCTACGAGCAGTACTTC.

The CDR3 DNA is TGTGCCAGCAGCTTTTATAGCGGGGGTGTCAATGAGCAGTTCTTC. Translation gives CASSFYSGGVNEQFF. V and J are TRBV7-2 and TRBJ2-1; TRBD2 matches at 9 bases. The CDR3 contains 15 residues. In germline, CDR1 is SGHTA, CDR2 FQGNSA. V shed 3 bases and J 6 bases; nucleotides not matched to a gene: 6.

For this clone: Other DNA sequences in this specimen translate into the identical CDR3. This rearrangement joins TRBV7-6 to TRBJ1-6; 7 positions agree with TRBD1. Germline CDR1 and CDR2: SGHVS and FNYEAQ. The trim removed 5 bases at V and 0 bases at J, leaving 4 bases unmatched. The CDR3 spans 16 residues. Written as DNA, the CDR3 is TGTGCCAGCAGCCCGGGACAGTTCTCCTATAATTCACCCCTCCACTTT. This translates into CASSPGQFSYNSPLHF.

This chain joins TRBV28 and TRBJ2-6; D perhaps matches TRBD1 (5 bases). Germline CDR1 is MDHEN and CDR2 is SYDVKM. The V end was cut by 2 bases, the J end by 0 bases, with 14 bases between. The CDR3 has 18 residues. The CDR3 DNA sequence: TGTGCCAGCAGTTTACCTGACACAGGAGACTCTGGGGCCAACGTCCTGACTTTC. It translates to CASSLPDTGDSGANVLTF.

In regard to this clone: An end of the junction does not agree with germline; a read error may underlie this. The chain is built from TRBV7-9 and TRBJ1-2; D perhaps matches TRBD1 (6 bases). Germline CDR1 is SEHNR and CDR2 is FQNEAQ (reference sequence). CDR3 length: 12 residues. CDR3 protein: CSSSFNRVGYTF. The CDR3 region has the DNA TGTTCCAGCAGCTTTAACAGGGTTGGCTACACCTTC.

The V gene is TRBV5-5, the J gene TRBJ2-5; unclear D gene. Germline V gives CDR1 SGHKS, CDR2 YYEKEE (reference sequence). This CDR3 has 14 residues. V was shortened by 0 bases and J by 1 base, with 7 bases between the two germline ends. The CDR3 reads CASSLDQIQETQYF. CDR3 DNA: TGTGCCAGCAGCTTGGATCAGATCCAAGAGACCCAGTACTTC.

The CDR3 here is CASSLVTGGLRNTQYF. DNA of the CDR3: TGTGCCAGCAGTTTAGTAACAGGGGGCCTCAGGAATACGCAGTATTTT. The chain joins TRBV2 to TRBJ2-3, with TRBD1 matching over 9 bases. Germline values: CDR1 SNHLY, CDR2 FYNNEI. Trimming cost V 5 bases and J 7 bases; bases outside gene matches: 13. The CDR3 is 16 residues long.

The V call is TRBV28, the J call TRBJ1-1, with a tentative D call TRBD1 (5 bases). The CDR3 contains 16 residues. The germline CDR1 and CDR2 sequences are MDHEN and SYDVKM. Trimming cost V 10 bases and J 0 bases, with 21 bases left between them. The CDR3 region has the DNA TGTGCCACGAAACACCTAGGGGAATCCATGAACACTGAAGCTTTCTTT. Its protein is CATKHLGESMNTEAFF.

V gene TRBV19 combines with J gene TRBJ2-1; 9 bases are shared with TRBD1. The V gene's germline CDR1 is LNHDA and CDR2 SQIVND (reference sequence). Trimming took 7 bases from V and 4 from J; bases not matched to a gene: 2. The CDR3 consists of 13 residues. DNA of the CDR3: TGTGCCAGTAAGGGACAGGGTTACAATGAGCAGTTCTTC. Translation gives CASKGQGYNEQFF.

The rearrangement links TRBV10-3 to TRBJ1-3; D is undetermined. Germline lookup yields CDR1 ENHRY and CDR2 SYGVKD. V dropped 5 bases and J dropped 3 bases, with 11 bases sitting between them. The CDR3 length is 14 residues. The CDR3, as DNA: TGTGCCATCAGTCATAACGACAATGGAAACACCATATATTTT. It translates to CAISHNDNGNTIYF.

The CDR3 sequence: CASSQGSLRGGETQYF. The DNA for the CDR3 is TGTGCCAGCAGTCAGGGGTCCCTAAGGGGGGGAGAGACCCAGTACTTC. J is TRBJ2-5 and V is TRBV25-1; D is perhaps TRBD2 (7 bases). Between the trimmed V and J ends, which lost 5 bases and 4 bases, there was a span of 20 bases. The CDR3 extends over 16 amino acids. The germline gives CDR1 MGHDK, CDR2 SYGVNS.

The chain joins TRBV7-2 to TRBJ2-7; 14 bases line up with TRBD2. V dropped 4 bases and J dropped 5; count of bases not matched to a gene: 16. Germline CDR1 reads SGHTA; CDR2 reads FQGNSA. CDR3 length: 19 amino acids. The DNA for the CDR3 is TGTGCCAGCAGCTCGAGACCCGGGACTAGCGGGAGATTGTCCCACGAGCAGTACTTC. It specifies CASSSRPGTSGRLSHEQYF.

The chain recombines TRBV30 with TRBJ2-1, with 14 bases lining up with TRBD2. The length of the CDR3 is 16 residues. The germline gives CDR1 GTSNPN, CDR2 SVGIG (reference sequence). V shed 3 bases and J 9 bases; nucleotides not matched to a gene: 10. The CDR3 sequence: CAWSPARLAGGGEQFF. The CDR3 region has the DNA TGTGCCTGGAGCCCTGCCCGACTAGCGGGGGGGGGTGAGCAGTTCTTC.

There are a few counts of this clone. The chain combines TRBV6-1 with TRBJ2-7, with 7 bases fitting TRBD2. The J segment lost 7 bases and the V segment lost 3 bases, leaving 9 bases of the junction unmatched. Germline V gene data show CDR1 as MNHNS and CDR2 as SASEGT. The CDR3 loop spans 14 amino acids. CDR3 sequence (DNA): TGTGCCAGCAGTGAGGGGGGGGGAGGTAGAGAGCAGTACTTC. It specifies CASSEGGGGREQYF.

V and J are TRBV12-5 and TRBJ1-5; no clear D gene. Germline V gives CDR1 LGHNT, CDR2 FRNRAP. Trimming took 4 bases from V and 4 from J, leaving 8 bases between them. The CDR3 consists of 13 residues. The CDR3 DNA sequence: TGTGCTAGTGGTTGGACTGATAATCAGCCCCAGCATTTT. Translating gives CASGWTDNQPQHF.

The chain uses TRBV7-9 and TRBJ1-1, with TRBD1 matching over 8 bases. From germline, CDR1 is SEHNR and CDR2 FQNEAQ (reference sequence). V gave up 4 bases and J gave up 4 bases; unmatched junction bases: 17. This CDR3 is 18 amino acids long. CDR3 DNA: TGTGCCAGCAGCTACCCGCGTCGACAGGGGAAGGGGAGCACTGAAGCTTTCTTT. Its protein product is CASSYPRRQGKGSTEAFF.

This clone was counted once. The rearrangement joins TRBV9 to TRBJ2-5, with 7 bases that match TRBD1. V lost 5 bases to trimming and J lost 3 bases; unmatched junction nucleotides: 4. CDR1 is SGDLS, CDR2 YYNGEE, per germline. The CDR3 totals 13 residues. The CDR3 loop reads CASSGGQKETQYF. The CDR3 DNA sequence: TGTGCCAGCAGTGGGGGACAGAAAGAGACCCAGTACTTC.

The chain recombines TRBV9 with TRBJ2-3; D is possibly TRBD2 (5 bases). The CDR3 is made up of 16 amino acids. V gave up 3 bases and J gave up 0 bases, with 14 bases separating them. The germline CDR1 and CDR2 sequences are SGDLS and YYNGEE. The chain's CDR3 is CASSGPKTTSTDTQYF. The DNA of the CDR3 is TGTGCCAGCAGCGGCCCCAAGACTACTAGCACAGATACGCAGTATTTT.

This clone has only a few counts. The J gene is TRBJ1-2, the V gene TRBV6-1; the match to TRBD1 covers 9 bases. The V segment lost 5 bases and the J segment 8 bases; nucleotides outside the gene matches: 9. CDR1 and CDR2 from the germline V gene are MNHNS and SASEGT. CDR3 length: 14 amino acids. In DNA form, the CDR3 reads TGTGCCAGCAGTTTCCCACGACAGGGGGAAGGCTACACCTTC. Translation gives CASSFPRQGEGYTF.